Listed below are T cell receptor beta chains from one sample, sequenced in a study of CD8 T cells in ankylosing spondylitis. TCRdb processed the 5' RACE reads anew with MiXCR; each CDR3 protein has one entry. The sample includes some 240,000 distinct CDR3 sequences, about a sixth of them seen just once. The sample taken for sequencing was blood, either unsorted or a sorted T cell fraction (not recorded which). These receptors all come from a male donor with ankylosing spondylitis or in good health (not recorded which). Each CDR3 is given with its conserved first and last residue. Each record gives: J gene, V gene, clone size, D gene, CDR3 protein, CDR3 DNA. A D gene is named only where the DNA matches it firmly. Part of the rows lack a size; the others show once, few, many or a class for expanded clones.

TRBJ2-5	TRBV25-1	many	-	CASSGSPPSGDYQQETQYF	TGTGCCAGCAGTGGCTCTCCCCCTTCCGGGGATTACCAACAAGAGACCCAGTACTTC
TRBJ2-7	TRBV27	-	-	CASSLNSRHVYEQYF	TGTGCCAGCAGTTTAAACTCTAGGCACGTCTACGAGCAGTACTTC
TRBJ2-7	TRBV5-1	once	-	CASSPSGGWGGLYEQYF	TGCGCCAGCAGCCCCTCCGGTGGTTGGGGCGGACTTTACGAGCAGTACTTC
TRBJ1-5	TRBV12-3/TRBV12-4	once	-	CASSLEGHSNQPQHF	TGTGCCAGCAGTTTGGAAGGACATAGCAATCAGCCCCAGCATTTT
TRBJ2-4	TRBV6-7	once	-	CTSSLLLAKSRAKNIQYF	TGTACCAGCAGTTTACTACTAGCAAAATCCAGAGCCAAAAACATTCAGTACTTC
TRBJ2-1	TRBV7-6	-	-	CASSQNLNAYEQFF	TGTGCCAGCAGCCAGAACTTAAACGCTTATGAGCAGTTCTTC
TRBJ2-5	TRBV10-3	many	-	CAISESTGFYQETQYF	TGTGCCATCAGTGAGTCTACCGGGTTTTACCAAGAGACCCAGTACTTC
TRBJ2-5	TRBV4-1	few	-	CASSPIRGPETQYF	TGCGCCAGCAGCCCGATTCGGGGTCCCGAGACCCAGTACTTC
TRBJ1-2	TRBV7-9	many	-	CASSRGAYGYTF	TGTGCCAGCAGCCGCGGGGCCTATGGCTACACCTTC
TRBJ2-6	TRBV29-1	few	-	CSVVLGKPPWANVLTF	TGCAGCGTTGTCCTGGGTAAGCCCCCCTGGGCCAACGTCCTGACTTTC
TRBJ1-5	TRBV9	-	-	CASSVGGNSNQPQHF	TGTGCCAGCAGCGTAGGAGGTAATAGCAATCAGCCCCAGCATTTT
TRBJ1-1	TRBV29-1	-	-	CSVGAEAFF	TGCAGCGTTGGGGCTGAAGCTTTCTTT
TRBJ1-5	TRBV11-3	-	-	CASTQKRGDSNQPQHF	TGTGCCAGCACGCAAAAGAGGGGGGATAGCAATCAGCCCCAGCATTTT
TRBJ1-1	TRBV29-1	-	TRBD1	CSGGQGGTEAFF	TGCAGCGGCGGACAGGGTGGCACTGAAGCTTTCTTT
TRBJ2-1	TRBV20-1	-	-	CSASLFRENSYNEQFF	TGCAGTGCTAGTTTATTTCGGGAAAACTCCTACAATGAGCAGTTCTTC
TRBJ2-1	TRBV7-2	-	TRBD1	CASSLAETGGFNEQFF	TGTGCCAGCAGCTTAGCGGAGACAGGGGGTTTCAATGAGCAGTTCTTC
TRBJ2-1	TRBV12-3/TRBV12-4	-	-	CASSLYVGGDEQFF	TGTGCCAGCAGTTTGTACGTCGGGGGCGATGAGCAGTTCTTC
TRBJ2-5	TRBV20-1	few	-	CSARPRDTRQETQYF	TGCAGTGCTAGACCTAGGGACACCAGGCAAGAGACCCAGTACTTC
TRBJ2-2	TRBV6-1	many	TRBD2	CASSDGLLAGTGELFF	TGTGCCAGCAGTGACGGACTTCTAGCGGGCACCGGGGAGCTGTTTTTT
TRBJ2-7	TRBV6-1	many	-	CASSQGTLGDYEQYF	TGTGCCAGCAGTCAAGGGACCCTCGGCGACTACGAGCAGTACTTC
TRBJ1-6	TRBV10-2	few	-	CASSDRGTRVRYNSPLHF	TGCGCCAGCAGTGATCGGGGGACCCGGGTCCGATATAATTCACCCCTCCACTTT
TRBJ2-4	TRBV5-1	-	TRBD2	CASSLVLLAGEDKNIQYF	TGCGCCAGCAGCTTGGTTCTTCTAGCGGGCGAAGACAAAAACATTCAGTACTTC
TRBJ2-3	TRBV10-3	-	-	CAISSHSRDTATDTQYF	TGTGCCATCAGTTCCCATTCCCGGGACACGGCCACAGATACGCAGTATTTT
TRBJ2-1	TRBV29-1	many	-	CSVDFTGAKNEQFF	TGCAGCGTTGATTTCACGGGAGCAAAAAATGAGCAGTTCTTC
TRBJ1-5	TRBV12-3/TRBV12-4	few	-	CASRDRASNQPQHF	TGTGCCAGCAGGGATCGCGCTAGCAATCAGCCCCAGCATTTT
TRBJ2-1	TRBV12-3/TRBV12-4	-	-	CASSFGDNEQFF	TGTGCCAGCAGTTTCGGGGACAATGAGCAGTTCTTC
TRBJ2-2	TRBV20-1	-	TRBD2	CSAAPGLAGAGELFF	TGCAGTGCTGCCCCCGGACTAGCGGGCGCCGGGGAGCTGTTTTTT
TRBJ2-3	TRBV20-1	-	TRBD2	CSARIPSGVVPSTDTQYF	TGCAGTGCTAGGATCCCTAGCGGCGTAGTCCCGAGCACAGATACGCAGTATTTT
TRBJ2-2	TRBV7-6	-	-	CASSYLITGDGTGELFF	TGTGCCAGCAGCTACCTCATCACCGGGGACGGAACCGGGGAGCTGTTTTTT
TRBJ1-3	TRBV3-1	few	-	CASSRPTSDTIYF	TGTGCCAGCAGCCGCCCAACTAGCGACACCATATATTTT
TRBJ2-1	TRBV29-1	once	TRBD2	CSVLAGNFYNEQFF	TGCAGCGTTCTAGCGGGGAATTTCTACAATGAGCAGTTCTTC
TRBJ2-5	TRBV6-1	-	TRBD1	CASSQGQGFWETQYF	TGTGCCAGCAGCCAGGGACAGGGGTTTTGGGAGACCCAGTACTTC
TRBJ2-4	TRBV12-3/TRBV12-4	-	TRBD1	CASSLGTGQYF	TGTGCCAGCAGTTTGGGGACAGGCCAGTACTTC
TRBJ2-7	TRBV2	-	TRBD1	CASSEEVETGRYYEQYF	TGTGCCAGCAGTGAAGAGGTTGAGACAGGGAGATACTACGAGCAGTACTTC
TRBJ2-3	TRBV29-1	-	TRBD2	CSVELAGGRTQYF	TGCAGCGTTGAACTAGCGGGAGGAAGGACGCAGTATTTT
TRBJ1-2	TRBV12-3/TRBV12-4	few	-	CASTDGGIYGYTF	TGTGCCAGCACGGACGGGGGGATCTATGGCTACACCTTC
TRBJ2-1	TRBV15	few	-	CATSRGAGPGPYNEQFF	TGTGCCACCAGCAGAGGTGCCGGGCCCGGCCCTTACAATGAGCAGTTCTTC
TRBJ2-2	TRBV7-2	many	-	CASSFGAANTGELFF	TGTGCCAGCAGCTTTGGTGCAGCGAACACCGGGGAGCTGTTTTTT
TRBJ2-7	TRBV7-9	few	-	CASSSTVYEQYF	TGTGCCAGCAGCTCCACAGTGTACGAGCAGTACTTC
TRBJ1-1	TRBV19	-	-	CASSIAPGVRNTEAFF	TGTGCCAGTAGTATAGCCCCGGGGGTGAGGAACACTGAAGCTTTCTTT
TRBJ1-6	TRBV4-1	few	-	CASSRTTTESGSPLHF	TGCGCCAGCAGCCGTACTACAACCGAAAGTGGGTCACCCCTCCACTTT
TRBJ2-1	TRBV20-1	few	TRBD2	CSASRREDFRNEQFF	TGCAGTGCTAGTCGACGGGAGGACTTTCGCAATGAGCAGTTCTTC
TRBJ2-1	TRBV2	-	TRBD2	CASSPRLAGAIYNEQFF	TGTGCCAGCAGTCCTAGACTAGCGGGGGCCATATACAATGAGCAGTTCTTC
TRBJ2-1	TRBV9	-	TRBD1	CASSVGQGLNEQFF	TGTGCCAGCAGCGTAGGACAGGGTCTCAATGAGCAGTTCTTC
TRBJ2-1	TRBV7-8	-	-	CASSLAGGAHNEQFF	TGTGCCAGCAGCTTAGCAGGCGGGGCCCACAATGAGCAGTTCTTC
TRBJ2-2	TRBV7-7	-	-	CASSPSERNTGELFF	TGTGCTAGCAGCCCTTCCGAGAGGAACACCGGGGAGCTGTTTTTT
TRBJ2-1	TRBV20-1	-	TRBD2	CSARVGTRGYNEQFF	TGCAGTGCTAGGGTTGGGACTAGGGGATACAATGAGCAGTTCTTC
TRBJ2-7	TRBV18	-	TRBD2	CASCPGAGSSYEQYF	TGTGCCAGCTGTCCGGGAGCGGGAAGCTCCTACGAGCAGTACTTC
TRBJ2-7	TRBV7-2	many	TRBD1	CASSLDTGEYEQYF	TGTGCCAGCAGCTTAGATACAGGGGAATACGAGCAGTACTTC
TRBJ2-7	TRBV6-5	-	-	CASSWDQRSSYEQYF	TGTGCCAGCAGTTGGGACCAGCGATCCTCCTACGAGCAGTACTTC
TRBJ2-7	TRBV20-1	few	TRBD1	CSARDLQGDLYEQYF	TGCAGTGCTAGAGATCTCCAGGGGGACCTCTACGAGCAGTACTTC
TRBJ2-7	TRBV5-1	-	TRBD1	CASSPARTGSSYEQYF	TGCGCCAGCAGCCCAGCCAGGACAGGGAGCTCCTACGAGCAGTACTTC
TRBJ2-4	TRBV6-1	-	-	CASSPGRVKTNIQYF	TGTGCCAGCAGCCCGGGACGGGTGAAGACTAACATTCAGTACTTC
TRBJ2-7	TRBV29-1	-	-	CSVVSAGGYEQYF	TGCAGCGTTGTGTCCGCCGGGGGATACGAGCAGTACTTC